This TCR beta chain was sequenced in a study of early T cells in non-severe SARS-CoV-2 infection. As for the study in general: The input, bulk RNA from unsorted whole blood, was sequenced, and chains were unpaired. Study observations and caveats: Lookups in VDJdb leaned toward anti-spike CD8 responses and missed private and CD4 specificities.

The TCR library protocol attached unique molecular identifiers to the individual cDNA molecules. From the 5' RACE reads, TCRdb called clonotypes with MiXCR, one entry per CDR3 protein. This table holds approximately 27,000 distinct CDR3 sequences, about 5.1% found once. This CDR3 contains 13 residues. Germline V lookup: CDR1 MGHRA, CDR2 YSYEKL. The V gene end was trimmed by 5 bases and the J gene end by 5 bases; junction bases not matched to a gene: 4. Notes on this clonotype: As yet, its antigen is unknown.

The source is an adult who was a healthcare worker with PCR-confirmed SARS-CoV-2 infection or an uninfected control (not recorded which). Material: whole blood. This chain uses TRBV4-1 with TRBJ2-5, with 8 bases lining up with TRBD1. CDR3: CASSYDRGETQYF. The CDR3 bases are TGCGCCAGCAGCTACGACAGGGGTGAGACCCAGTACTTC.